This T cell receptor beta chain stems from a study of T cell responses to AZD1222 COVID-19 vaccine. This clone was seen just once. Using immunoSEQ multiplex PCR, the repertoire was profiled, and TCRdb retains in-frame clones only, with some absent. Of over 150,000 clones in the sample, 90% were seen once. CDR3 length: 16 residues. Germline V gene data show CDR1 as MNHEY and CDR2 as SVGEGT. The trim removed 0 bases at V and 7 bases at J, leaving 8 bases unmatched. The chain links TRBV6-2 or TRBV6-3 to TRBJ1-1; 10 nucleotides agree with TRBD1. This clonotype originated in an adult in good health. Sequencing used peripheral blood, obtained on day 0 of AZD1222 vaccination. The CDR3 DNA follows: TGTGCCAGCAGTTACTCGAGGACAGGGGGTCTAGATGAAGCTTTCTTT. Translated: CASSYSRTGGLDEAFF.